One sample yielded the 7 T cell receptor beta chains listed below, sequenced in a study of T cell repertoires in cytomegalovirus infection. MiXCR, applied by TCRdb to the reads, yields one record per CDR3 protein. The table has about 150,000 distinct CDR3 sequences, less than 25% seen once; the top ten hold about a tenth. Sequences were obtained from PBMCs. The source of these receptors is a human donor in good health (CMV status not recorded). Some clones in this sample may be carry-over from other donors' samples.

The V and J genes are TRBV6-2 or TRBV6-3 and TRBJ2-1; TRBD2 aligns across 12 bases. Germline CDR1 reads MNHEY; CDR2 reads SVGEGT. Trimming removed 5 bases from V and 4 bases from J; junction bases left unmatched: 18. The CDR3 has 20 residues. CDR3 sequence reads: CASSQYRKTPGLAGYNEQFF. DNA of the CDR3: TGTGCCAGCAGTCAATATCGAAAAACACCGGGACTAGCGGGTTACAATGAGCAGTTCTTC.

This clonotype was recorded at least ten times. The chain joins TRBV6-6 to TRBJ1-4, with D perhaps TRBD1 (5 bases). The length of the CDR3 is 13 residues. CDR1 is MNHNY and CDR2 is SVGAGI in the germline V gene (reference sequence). Trimming took 2 bases from V and 8 from J, leaving 9 bases between them. This CDR3 reads CASSYRGFEKLFF. DNA of the CDR3: TGTGCCAGCAGTTACCGGGGGTTCGAAAAACTGTTTTTT.

This clonotype has ten or more counts. J is TRBJ1-1 and V is TRBV7-3; 7 positions agree with TRBD1. With V trimmed by 5 bases and J by 3 bases, 6 bases remained unmatched. In germline, CDR1 is SGHTA, CDR2 FQGTGA. The CDR3 runs 14 residues. The CDR3 reads CASSLGGADTEAFF. The CDR3, as DNA: TGTGCCAGCAGCCTAGGGGGCGCCGACACTGAAGCTTTCTTT.

This clonotype has ten or more counts. V gene TRBV12-3 or TRBV12-4 combines with J gene TRBJ1-2; a possible D gene is TRBD1 (5 bases). The CDR3 has 14 residues. Deletions cut 3 bases from V and 4 bases from J, with 12 bases between. This chain's CDR3 is CASSFGQGSYGYTF. The CDR3 DNA is TGTGCCAGCAGTTTCGGGCAGGGTAGCTATGGCTACACCTTC.

The rearrangement uses TRBV2 and TRBJ1-1; D possibly corresponds to TRBD1 (6 bases). With 2 bases removed from V and 4 bases from J, the gap between germline ends came to 11 bases. CDR3 length equals 14 residues. CDR1 SNHLY and CDR2 FYNNEI come from the germline V gene. The CDR3 region is CASSEIRGSTEAFF. CDR3 sequence (DNA): TGTGCCAGCAGTGAAATCAGGGGAAGCACTGAAGCTTTCTTT.

This clonotype was detected many times. One end of the junction is discordant with germline, which a read error may explain. CDR3 residues: CASSPMTGGDTQYF. CDR3 nucleotide sequence: TGTGCTAGCAGCCCGATGACCGGGGGAGATACGCAGTATTTT. This chain uses TRBV7-7 with TRBJ2-3; D may be TRBD2 (6 bases). This CDR3 region has 14 residues. Germline V CDR1 and CDR2: SSHAT, FNYEAQ (reference sequence).

This clonotype was counted many times. This chain joins TRBV7-8 and TRBJ2-5; D gene unclear. The V and J ends lost 1 base and 1 base respectively, with 13 bases between them. This CDR3 region has 16 residues. Germline assignment: CDR1 SGHVS and CDR2 FQNEAQ. CDR3 sequence: CASSLGSPITQETQYF. DNA of the CDR3: TGTGCCAGCAGCTTAGGCAGCCCGATCACCCAAGAGACCCAGTACTTC.